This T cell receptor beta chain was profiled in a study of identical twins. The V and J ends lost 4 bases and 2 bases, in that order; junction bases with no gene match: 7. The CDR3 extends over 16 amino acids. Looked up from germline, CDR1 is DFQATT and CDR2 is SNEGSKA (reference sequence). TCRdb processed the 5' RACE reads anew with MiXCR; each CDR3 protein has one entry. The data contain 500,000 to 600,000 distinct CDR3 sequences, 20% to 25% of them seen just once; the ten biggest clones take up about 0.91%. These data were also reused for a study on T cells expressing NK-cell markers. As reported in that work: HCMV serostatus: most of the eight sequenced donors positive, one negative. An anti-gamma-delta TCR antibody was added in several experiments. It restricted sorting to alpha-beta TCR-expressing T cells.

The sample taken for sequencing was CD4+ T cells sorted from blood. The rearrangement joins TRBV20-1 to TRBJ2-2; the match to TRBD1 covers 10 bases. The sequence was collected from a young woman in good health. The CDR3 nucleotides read TGCAGTGCTACCACCGGGACAGGGGTTAACACCGGGGAGCTGTTTTTT. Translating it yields CSATTGTGVNTGELFF.